This T cell receptor beta chain is drawn from a study of spatial heterogeneity in lung cancer. Study at large: A T cell module score from matched bulk RNA-seq correlated strongly with TCR transcript counts in tumor regions.

The sample holds many counts of this clonotype. Its specificity is not known. General study points: The number of expanded tumor alpha and beta chains correlated with mutation number.

A unique molecular identifier was attached to every TCR cDNA molecule. TCRdb called the 5' RACE reads again in MiXCR, with one record for every CDR3 protein. The sample consists of 100,000 or so distinct CDR3 sequences, around 4.3% of them appearing once. The V and J ends lost 6 bases and 4 bases respectively, with 15 bases between them. Germline V gene data show CDR1 as MNHNS and CDR2 as SASEGT. This CDR3 has 14 residues. Time point given: sample taken at primary tumor resection. From tumor, nontumor lung or frozen PBMC, whole RNA was taken unsorted for sequencing. This chain connects TRBV6-1 to TRBJ1-1, with no clear D. This material consisted of lung tumor tissue, taken at surgery. The TCR originated in a male donor with early-stage non-small cell lung cancer. CDR3 sequence: CASSMDRWATEAFF. CDR3 nucleotide sequence: TGTGCCAGCAGCATGGACCGTTGGGCCACTGAAGCTTTCTTT.